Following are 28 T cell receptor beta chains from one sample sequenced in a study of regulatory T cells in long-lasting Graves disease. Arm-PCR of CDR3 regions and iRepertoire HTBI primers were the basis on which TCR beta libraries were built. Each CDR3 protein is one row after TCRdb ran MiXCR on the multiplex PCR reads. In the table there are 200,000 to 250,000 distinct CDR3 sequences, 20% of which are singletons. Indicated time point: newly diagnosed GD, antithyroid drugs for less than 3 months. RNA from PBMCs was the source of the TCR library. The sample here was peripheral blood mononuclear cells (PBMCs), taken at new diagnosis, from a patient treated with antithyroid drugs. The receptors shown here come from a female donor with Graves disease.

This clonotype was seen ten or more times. The CDR3 loop is CASSENPADTQYF. CDR3 DNA sequence: TGCGCCAGCAGTGAGAACCCGGCAGATACGCAGTATTTT. The chain is built from TRBV10-1 and TRBJ2-3; D ambiguous. The length of the CDR3 is 13 residues. V was pared by 2 bases and J by 4 bases, with 7 bases between. From germline, CDR1 is WNHNN and CDR2 SYGVQD (reference sequence).

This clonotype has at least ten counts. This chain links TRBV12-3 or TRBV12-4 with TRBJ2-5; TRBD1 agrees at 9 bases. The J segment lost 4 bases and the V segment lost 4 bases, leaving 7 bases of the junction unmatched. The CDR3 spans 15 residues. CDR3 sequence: CASSSTGGGIETQYF. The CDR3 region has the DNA TGTGCCAGCAGTTCGACAGGGGGAGGGATAGAGACCCAGTACTTC.

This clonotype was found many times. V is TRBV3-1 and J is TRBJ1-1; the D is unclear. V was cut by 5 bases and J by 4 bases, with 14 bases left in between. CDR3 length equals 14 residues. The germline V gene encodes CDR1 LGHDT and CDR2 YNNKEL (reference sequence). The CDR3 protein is CASSDRVSGTEAFF. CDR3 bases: TGTGCCAGCAGCGACCGGGTCTCTGGCACTGAAGCTTTCTTT.

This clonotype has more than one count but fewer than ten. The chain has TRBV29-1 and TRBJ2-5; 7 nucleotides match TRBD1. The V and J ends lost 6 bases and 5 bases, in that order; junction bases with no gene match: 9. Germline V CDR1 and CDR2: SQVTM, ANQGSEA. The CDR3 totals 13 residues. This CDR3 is CSVQTGIRETQYF. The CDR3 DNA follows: TGCAGCGTGCAGACAGGGATCCGGGAGACCCAGTACTTC.

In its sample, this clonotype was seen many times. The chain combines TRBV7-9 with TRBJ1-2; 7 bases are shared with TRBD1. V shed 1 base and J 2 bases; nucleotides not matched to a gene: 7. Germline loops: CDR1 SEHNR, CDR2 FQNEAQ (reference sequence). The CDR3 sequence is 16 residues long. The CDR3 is CASSLVGDRENYGYTF. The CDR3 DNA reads TGTGCCAGCAGCTTAGTAGGAGACAGGGAAAACTATGGCTACACCTTC.

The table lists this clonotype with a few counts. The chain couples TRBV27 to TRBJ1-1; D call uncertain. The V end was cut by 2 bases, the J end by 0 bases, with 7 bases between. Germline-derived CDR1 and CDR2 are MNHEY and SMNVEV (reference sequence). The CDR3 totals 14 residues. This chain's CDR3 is CASSLVGLNTEAFF. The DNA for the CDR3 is TGTGCCAGCAGTTTAGTGGGTTTGAACACTGAAGCTTTCTTT.

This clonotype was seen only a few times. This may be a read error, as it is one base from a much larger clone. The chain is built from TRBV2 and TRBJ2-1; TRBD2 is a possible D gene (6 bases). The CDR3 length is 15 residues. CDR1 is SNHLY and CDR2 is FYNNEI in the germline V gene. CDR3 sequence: CASSARGSSYNERFF. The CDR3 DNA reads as TGTGCCAGCAGTGCCCGGGGGTCCTCCTACAATGAGCGGTTCTTC. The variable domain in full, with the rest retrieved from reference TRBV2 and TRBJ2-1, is EPEVTQTPSHQVTQMGQEVILRCVPISNHLYFYWYRQILGQKVEFLVSFYNNEISEKSEIFDDQFSVERPDGSNFTLKIRSTKLEDSAMYFCASSARGSSYNERFFGPGTRLTVL.

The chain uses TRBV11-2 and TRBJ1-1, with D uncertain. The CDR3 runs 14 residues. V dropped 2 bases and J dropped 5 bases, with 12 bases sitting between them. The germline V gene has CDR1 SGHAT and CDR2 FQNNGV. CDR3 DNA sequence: TGTGCCAGCAGCTTAATCGACGTCGGGACTGAAGCTTTCTTT. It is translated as CASSLIDVGTEAFF.

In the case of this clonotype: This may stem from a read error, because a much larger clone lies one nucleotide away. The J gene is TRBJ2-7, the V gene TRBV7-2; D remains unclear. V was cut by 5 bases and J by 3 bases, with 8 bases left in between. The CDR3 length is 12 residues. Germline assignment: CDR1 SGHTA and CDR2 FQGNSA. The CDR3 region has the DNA TGTGCCAGCAGCCTAGTCGTCTACGAGCAGTACTTC. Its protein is CASSLVVYEQYF.

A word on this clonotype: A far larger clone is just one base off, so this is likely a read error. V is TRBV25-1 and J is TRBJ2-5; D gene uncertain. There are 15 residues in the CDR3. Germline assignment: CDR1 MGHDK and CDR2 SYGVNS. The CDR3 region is CASSVRRTYQETLYF. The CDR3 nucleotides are TGTGCCAGCAGTGTTAGGCGAACCTACCAAGAGACCCTGTACTTC.

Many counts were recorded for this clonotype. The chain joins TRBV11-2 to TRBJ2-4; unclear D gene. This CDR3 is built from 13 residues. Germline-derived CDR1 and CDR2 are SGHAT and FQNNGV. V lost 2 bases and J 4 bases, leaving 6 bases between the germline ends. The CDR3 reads CASSLTEKNIQYF. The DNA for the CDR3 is TGTGCCAGCAGCTTAACAGAGAAAAACATTCAGTACTTC.

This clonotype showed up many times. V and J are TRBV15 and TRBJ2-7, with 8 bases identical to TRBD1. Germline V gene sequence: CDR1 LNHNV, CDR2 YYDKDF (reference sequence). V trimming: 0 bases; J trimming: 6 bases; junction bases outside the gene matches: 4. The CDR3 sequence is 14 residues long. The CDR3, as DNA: TGTGCCACCAGCAGAGACAGGGGGCTGATCGAGCAGTACTTC. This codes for CATSRDRGLIEQYF.

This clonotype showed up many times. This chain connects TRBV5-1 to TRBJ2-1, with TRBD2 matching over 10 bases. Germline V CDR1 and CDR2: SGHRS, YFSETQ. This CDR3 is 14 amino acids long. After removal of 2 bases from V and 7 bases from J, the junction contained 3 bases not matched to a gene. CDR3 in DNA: TGCGCCAGCAGCTTTAGCGGGGGGTCAAATGAGCAGTTCTTC. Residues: CASSFSGGSNEQFF.

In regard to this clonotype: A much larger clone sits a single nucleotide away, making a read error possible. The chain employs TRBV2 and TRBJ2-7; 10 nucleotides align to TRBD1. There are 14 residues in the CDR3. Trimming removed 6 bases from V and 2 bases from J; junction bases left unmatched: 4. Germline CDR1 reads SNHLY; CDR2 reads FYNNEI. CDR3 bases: TGTGCCAGCAGGTCCGGGACAGGGGCCTACGAGCAGTACTTC. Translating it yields CASRSGTGAYEQYF.

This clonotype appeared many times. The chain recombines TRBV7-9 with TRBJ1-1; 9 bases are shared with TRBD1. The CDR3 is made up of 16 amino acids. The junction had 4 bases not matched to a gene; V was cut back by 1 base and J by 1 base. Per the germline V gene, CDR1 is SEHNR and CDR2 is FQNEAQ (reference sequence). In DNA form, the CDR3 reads TGTGCCAGCAGCTTAGACGGGACAGGGCCGAACACTGAAGCTTTCTTT. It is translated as CASSLDGTGPNTEAFF.

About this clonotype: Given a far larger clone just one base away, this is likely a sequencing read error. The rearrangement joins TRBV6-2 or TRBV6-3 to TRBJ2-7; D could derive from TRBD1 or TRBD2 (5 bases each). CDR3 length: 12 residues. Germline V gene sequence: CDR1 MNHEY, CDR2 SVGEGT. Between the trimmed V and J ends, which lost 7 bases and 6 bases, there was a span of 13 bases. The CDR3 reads CASNTRGLEQYF. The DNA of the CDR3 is TGTGCCAGCAACACTAGGGGTCTCGAGCAGTACTTC.

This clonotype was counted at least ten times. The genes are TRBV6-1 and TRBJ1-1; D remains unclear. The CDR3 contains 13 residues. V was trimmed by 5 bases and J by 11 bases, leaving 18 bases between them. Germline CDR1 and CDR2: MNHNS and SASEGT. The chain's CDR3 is CASSKETLGEAFF. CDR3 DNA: TGTGCCAGCAGTAAAGAAACCCTCGGGGAGGCTTTCTTT.

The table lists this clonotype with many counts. CDR3 residues: CAISERRSHGNTEAFF. In DNA form, the CDR3 reads TGTGCCATCAGTGAGAGGCGGAGCCACGGGAACACTGAAGCTTTCTTT. The V gene is TRBV10-3, the J gene TRBJ1-1, with D hard to call. Germline assignment: CDR1 ENHRY and CDR2 SYGVKD. The CDR3 runs to 16 residues. With 2 bases removed from V and 1 base from J, the gap between germline ends came to 14 bases.

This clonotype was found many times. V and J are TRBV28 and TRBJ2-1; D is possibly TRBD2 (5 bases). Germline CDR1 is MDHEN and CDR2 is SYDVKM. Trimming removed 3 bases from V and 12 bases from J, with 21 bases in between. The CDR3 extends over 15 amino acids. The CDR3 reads CASSFLASQARGQFF. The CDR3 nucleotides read TGTGCCAGCAGTTTTTTGGCTAGCCAAGCTCGGGGGCAGTTCTTC.

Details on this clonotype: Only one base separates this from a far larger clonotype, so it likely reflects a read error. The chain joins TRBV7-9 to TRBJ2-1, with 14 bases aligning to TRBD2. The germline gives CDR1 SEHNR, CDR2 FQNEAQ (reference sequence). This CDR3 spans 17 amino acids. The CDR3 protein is CASSLSPGTSGSNEQLF. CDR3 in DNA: TGTGCCAGCAGCCTAAGTCCCGGGACTAGCGGGAGTAATGAGCAGCTCTTC. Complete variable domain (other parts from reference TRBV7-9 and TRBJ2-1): DTGVSQNPRHKITKRGQNVTFRCDPISEHNRLYWYRQTLGQGPEFLTYFQNEAQLEKSRLLSDRFSAERPKGSFSTLEIQRTEQGDSAMYLCASSLSPGTSGSNEQLFGPGTRLTVL.

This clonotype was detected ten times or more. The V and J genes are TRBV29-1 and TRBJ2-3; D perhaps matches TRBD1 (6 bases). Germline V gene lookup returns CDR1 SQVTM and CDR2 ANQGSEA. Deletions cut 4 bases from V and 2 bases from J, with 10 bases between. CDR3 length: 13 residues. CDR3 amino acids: CSVARGHTDTQYF. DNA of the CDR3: TGCAGCGTTGCCAGGGGCCACACAGATACGCAGTATTTT.

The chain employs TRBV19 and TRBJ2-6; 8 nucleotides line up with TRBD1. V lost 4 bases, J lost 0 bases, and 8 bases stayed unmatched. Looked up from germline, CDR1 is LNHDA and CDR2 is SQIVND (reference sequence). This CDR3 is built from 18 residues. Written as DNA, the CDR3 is TGTGCCAGTAGTAGGGACAGGACCAAGTACTCTGGGGCCAACGTCCTGACTTTC. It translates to CASSRDRTKYSGANVLTF.

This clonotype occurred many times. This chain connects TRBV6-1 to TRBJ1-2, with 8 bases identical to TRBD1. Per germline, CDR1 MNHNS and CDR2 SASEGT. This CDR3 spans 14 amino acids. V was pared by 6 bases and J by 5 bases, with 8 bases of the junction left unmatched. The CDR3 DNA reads TGTGCCAGCAGGTTGACAGGGGTCCGATATGGCTACACCTTC. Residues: CASRLTGVRYGYTF.

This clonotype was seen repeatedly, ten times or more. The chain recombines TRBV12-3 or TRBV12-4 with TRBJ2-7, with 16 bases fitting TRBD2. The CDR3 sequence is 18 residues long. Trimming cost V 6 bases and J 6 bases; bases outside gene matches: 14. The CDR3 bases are TGTGCCAGCAGCCACCCGGGGACTAGCGGGAGGGCCTTATGCGAGCAGTACTTC. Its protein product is CASSHPGTSGRALCEQYF.

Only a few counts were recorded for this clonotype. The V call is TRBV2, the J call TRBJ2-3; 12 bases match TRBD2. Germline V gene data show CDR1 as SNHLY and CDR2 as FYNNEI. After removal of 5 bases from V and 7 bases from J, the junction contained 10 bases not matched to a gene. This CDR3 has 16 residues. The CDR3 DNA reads TGTGCCAGCAGTCAAACTAGCGGGGGGCCGGGGTATACGCAGTATTTT. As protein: CASSQTSGGPGYTQYF.

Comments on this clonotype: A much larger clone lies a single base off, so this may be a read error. The CDR3 protein is CASSPQMYTEAFF. CDR3 nucleotide sequence: TGTGCCAGCTCACCACAGATGTACACTGAAGCTTTCTTT. The chain employs TRBV18 and TRBJ1-1; D unresolved. The V end lost 1 base, the J end lost 3 bases, and 6 bases lay between the germline ends. The CDR3 spans 13 residues. The germline V gene encodes CDR1 KGHSH and CDR2 LQKENI.

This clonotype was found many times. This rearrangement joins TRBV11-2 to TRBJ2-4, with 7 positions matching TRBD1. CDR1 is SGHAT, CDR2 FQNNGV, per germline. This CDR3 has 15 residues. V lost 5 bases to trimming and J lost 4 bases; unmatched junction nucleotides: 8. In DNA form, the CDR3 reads TGTGCCAGCAGCCGACAGGGACGTCAAAAAAACATTCAGTACTTC. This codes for CASSRQGRQKNIQYF.

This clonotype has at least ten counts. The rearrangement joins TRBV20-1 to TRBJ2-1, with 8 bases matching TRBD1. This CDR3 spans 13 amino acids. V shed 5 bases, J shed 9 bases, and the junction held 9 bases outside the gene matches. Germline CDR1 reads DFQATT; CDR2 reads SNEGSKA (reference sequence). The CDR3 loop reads CSAHQGARSEQFF. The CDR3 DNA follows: TGCAGTGCTCATCAGGGGGCGCGAAGTGAGCAGTTCTTC.